The subject of this entry is one TCR beta chain. The data belong to a study of blood T cell repertoires in COVID-19. Study summary: Collection of acute and convalescent COVID-19 samples took place in the United States, Italy and Spain. The cDNA or gDNA used as material had been derived from T cells, B-cell-depleted T cells, or PBMCs.

How the authors handled the data: Nucleated cell number was recorded as an estimate derived from reference gene primer amplification. Generated by immunoSEQ multiplex PCR, the TCRdb table keeps only in-frame clones and is missing some. Clone size and V and J calls were adopted from that table, with D and trimming inferred from the DNA. The profile shows roughly 170,000 clones, about 88% of them singletons. The CDR3 sequence is 15 residues long. Germline values: CDR1 LNHDA, CDR2 SQIVND (reference sequence). Between the trimmed V and J ends, which lost 3 bases and 0 bases, there was a span of 9 bases. The source material was peripheral blood. The receptor was isolated from a man in his sixties with acute or convalescent COVID-19. This chain links TRBV19 with TRBJ1-5; unclear D gene. In nucleotides, the CDR3 is TGTGCCAGTAGTATGAGGGCGAGTAGCAATCAGCCCCAGCATTTT. This translates into CASSMRASSNQPQHF.